The entry that follows covers one TCR beta chain sequence. The data derive from a study of technical replicates of blood from four donors. The protocol was immunoSEQ multiplex PCR, while the TCRdb copy is restricted to in-frame clones and leaves out a portion. The sample lists 9,500 to 15,000 clones; over 85% were seen once. Sequenced: PBMCs. The source of this sequence is a human donor in good health.

CDR3 residues: CASPTWRKHYGYTF. The CDR3 DNA reads as TGTGCCAGCCCTACCTGGAGGAAGCACTATGGCTACACCTTC. The rearrangement joins TRBV27 to TRBJ1-2; D not resolved. V lost 8 bases and J 3 bases, leaving 16 bases between the germline ends. Germline CDR1 MNHEY, CDR2 SMNVEV (reference sequence). The CDR3 sequence is 14 residues long.